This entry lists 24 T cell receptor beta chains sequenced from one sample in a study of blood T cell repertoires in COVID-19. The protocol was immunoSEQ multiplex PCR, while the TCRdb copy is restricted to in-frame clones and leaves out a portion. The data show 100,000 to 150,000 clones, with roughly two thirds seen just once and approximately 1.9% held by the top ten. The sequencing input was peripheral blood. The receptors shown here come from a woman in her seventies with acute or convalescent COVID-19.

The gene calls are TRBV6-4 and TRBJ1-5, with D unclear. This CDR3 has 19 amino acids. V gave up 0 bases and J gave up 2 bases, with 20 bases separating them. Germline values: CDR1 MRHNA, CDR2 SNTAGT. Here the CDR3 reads CASSDSGTTSGGGNQPQHF. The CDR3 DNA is TGTGCCAGCAGTGACTCGGGCACTACCTCGGGAGGCGGCAATCAGCCCCAGCATTTT.

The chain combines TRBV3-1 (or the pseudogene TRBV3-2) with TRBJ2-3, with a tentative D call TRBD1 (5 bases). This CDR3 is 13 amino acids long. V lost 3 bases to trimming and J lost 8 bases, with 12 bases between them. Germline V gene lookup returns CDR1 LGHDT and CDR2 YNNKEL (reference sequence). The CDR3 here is CASSQDKFGTQYF. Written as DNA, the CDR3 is TGTGCCAGCAGCCAGGACAAATTCGGTACGCAGTATTTT.

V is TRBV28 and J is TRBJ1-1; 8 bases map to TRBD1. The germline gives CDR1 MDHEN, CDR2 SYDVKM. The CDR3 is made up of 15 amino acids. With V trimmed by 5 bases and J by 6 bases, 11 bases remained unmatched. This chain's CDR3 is CASSPIPDRVAEAFF. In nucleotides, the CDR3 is TGTGCCAGCAGTCCTATCCCGGACAGGGTGGCTGAAGCTTTCTTT.

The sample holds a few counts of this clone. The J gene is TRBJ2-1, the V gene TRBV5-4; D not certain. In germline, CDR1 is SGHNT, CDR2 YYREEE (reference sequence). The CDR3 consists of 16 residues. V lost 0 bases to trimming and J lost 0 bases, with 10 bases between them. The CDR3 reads CASSLEAASSYNEQFF. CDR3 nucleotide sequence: TGTGCCAGCAGCTTGGAGGCGGCGAGCTCCTACAATGAGCAGTTCTTC.

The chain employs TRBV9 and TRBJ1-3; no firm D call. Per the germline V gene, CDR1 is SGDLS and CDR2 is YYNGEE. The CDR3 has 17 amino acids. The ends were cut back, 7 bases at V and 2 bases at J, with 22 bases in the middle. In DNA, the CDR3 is TGTGCCAGCGAACCAGCCACCTCTATTGGGCCTGGAAACACCATATATTTT. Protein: CASEPATSIGPGNTIYF.

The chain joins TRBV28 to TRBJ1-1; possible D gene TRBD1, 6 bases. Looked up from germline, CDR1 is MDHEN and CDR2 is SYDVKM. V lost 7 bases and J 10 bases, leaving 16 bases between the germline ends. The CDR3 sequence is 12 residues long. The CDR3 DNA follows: TGTGCCAGCACCAACGGGGGGGCGGCAGCTTTCTTT. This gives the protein CASTNGGAAAFF.

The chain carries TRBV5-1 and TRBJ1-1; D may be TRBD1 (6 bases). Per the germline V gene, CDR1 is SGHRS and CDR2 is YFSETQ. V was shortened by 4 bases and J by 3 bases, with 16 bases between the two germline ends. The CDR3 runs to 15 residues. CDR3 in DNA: TGCGCCAGCAGCCCCGCCGGGGGGCGGTACACTGAAGCTTTCTTT. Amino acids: CASSPAGGRYTEAFF.

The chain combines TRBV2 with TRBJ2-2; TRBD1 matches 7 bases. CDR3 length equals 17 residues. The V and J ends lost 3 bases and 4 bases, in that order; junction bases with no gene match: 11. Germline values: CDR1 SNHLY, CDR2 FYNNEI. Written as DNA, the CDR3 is TGTGCCAGCAGTGATGGGACAGTCTCGGTCAGCACCGGGGAGCTGTTTTTT. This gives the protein CASSDGTVSVSTGELFF.

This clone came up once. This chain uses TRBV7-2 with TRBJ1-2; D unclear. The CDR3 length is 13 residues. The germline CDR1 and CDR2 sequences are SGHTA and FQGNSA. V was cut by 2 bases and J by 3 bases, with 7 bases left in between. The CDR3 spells CASSLLLDYGYTF. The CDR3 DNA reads TGTGCCAGCAGCTTACTCCTAGACTATGGCTACACCTTC.

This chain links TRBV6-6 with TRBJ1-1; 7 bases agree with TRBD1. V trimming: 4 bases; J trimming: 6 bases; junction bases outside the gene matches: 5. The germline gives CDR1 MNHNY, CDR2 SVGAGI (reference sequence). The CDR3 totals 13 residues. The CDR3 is CASSWLTGAEAFF. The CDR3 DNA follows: TGTGCCAGCAGTTGGTTAACAGGGGCTGAAGCTTTCTTT.

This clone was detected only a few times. Here the CDR3 reads CASLEGTSHHEQFF. The CDR3 bases are TGTGCCAGCCTCGAGGGGACTAGTCACCATGAGCAGTTCTTC. The rearrangement joins TRBV28 to TRBJ2-1; 8 bases are shared with TRBD2. This CDR3 spans 14 amino acids. Losses at the gene ends were 8 bases for V and 8 bases for J; bases not matched to a gene: 11. Per the germline V gene, CDR1 is MDHEN and CDR2 is SYDVKM. The full variable domain, its missing parts supplied by reference TRBV28 and TRBJ2-1, is DVKVTQSSRYLVKRTGEKVFLECVQDMDHENMFWYRQDPGLGLRLIYFSYDVKMKEKGDIPEGYSVSREKKERFSLILESASTNQTSMYLCASLEGTSHHEQFFGPGTRLTVL.

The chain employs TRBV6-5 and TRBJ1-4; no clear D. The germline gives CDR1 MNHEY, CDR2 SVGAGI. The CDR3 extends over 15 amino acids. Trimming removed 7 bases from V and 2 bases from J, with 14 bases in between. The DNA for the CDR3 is TGTGCCAGCAAAAGGGAGAGGTGGACTAATGAAAAACTGTTTTTT. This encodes CASKRERWTNEKLFF.

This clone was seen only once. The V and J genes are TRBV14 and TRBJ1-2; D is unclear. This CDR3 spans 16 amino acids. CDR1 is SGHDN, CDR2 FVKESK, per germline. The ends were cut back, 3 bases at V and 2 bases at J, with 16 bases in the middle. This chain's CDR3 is CASSHGNSLFNYGYTF. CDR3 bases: TGTGCCAGCAGCCATGGAAACAGTTTATTCAACTATGGCTACACCTTC.

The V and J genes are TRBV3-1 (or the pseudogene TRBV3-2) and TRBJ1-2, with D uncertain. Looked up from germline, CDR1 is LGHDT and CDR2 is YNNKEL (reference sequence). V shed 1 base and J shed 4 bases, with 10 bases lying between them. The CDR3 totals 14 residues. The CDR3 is CASSQANRPYGYTF. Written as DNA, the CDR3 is TGTGCCAGCAGCCAAGCGAACAGACCCTATGGCTACACCTTC.

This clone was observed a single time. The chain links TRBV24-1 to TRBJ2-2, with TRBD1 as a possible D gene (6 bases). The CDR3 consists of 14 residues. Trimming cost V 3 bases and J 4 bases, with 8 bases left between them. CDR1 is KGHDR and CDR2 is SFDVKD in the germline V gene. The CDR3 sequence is CATSDTGTTGELFF. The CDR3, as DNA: TGTGCCACCAGTGATACAGGGACCACCGGGGAGCTGTTTTTT.

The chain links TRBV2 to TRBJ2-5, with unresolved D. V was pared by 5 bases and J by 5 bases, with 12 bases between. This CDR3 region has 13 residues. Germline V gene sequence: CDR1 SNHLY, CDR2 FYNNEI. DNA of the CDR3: TGTGCCAGCAGTTCTGACATTCTGGAGACCCAGTACTTC. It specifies CASSSDILETQYF.

The CDR3 DNA sequence: TGTGCCAGCAGTCCATTAGTACGGGGCACTGAAGCTTTCTTT. Translation: CASSPLVRGTEAFF. The V call is TRBV27, the J call TRBJ1-1; D gene uncertain. The CDR3 length is 14 residues. CDR1 is MNHEY, CDR2 SMNVEV, per germline (reference sequence). Trimming left V 5 bases short and J 4 bases short, with 14 bases between.

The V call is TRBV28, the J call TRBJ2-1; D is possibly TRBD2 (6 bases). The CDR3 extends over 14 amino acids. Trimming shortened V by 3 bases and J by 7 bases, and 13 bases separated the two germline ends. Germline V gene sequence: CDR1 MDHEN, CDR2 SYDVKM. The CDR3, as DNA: TGTGCCAGCAGTTTCCTTGGAGGGTGGAATGAGCAGTTCTTC. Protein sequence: CASSFLGGWNEQFF.

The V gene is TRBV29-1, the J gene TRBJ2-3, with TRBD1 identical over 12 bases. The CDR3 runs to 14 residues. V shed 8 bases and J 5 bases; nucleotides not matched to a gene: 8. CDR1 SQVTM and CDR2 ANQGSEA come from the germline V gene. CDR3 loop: CSSPGTGGLDTQYF. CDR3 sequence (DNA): TGCAGCTCACCCGGGACAGGGGGCTTAGATACGCAGTATTTT.

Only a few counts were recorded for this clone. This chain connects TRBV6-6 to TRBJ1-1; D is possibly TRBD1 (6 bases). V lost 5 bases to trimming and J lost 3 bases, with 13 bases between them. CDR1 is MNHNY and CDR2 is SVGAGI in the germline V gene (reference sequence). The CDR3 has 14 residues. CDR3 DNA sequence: TGTGCCAGCAGTCGACAGGAGGGGCACACTGAAGCTTTCTTT. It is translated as CASSRQEGHTEAFF.

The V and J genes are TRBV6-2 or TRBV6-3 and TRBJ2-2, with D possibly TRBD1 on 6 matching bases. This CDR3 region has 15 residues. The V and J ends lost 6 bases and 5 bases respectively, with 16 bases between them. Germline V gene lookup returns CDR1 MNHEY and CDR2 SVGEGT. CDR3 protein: CASSLRDKGTGELFF. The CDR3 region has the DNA TGTGCCAGCAGCCTCCGGGACAAAGGAACCGGGGAGCTGTTTTTT.

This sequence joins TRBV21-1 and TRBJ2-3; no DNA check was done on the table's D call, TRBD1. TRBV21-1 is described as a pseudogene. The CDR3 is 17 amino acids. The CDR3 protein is CASSKALPKTVRDTQYF. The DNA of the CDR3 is TGTGCCAGCAGCAAAGCCCTCCCGAAAACCGTCAGGGATACGCAGTATTTT.

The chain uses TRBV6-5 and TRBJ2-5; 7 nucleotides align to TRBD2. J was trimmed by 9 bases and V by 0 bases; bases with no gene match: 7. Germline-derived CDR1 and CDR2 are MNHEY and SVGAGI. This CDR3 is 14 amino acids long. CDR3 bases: TGTGCCAGCAGTTACTCCCCCGGTGCGGGGGCCCAGTACTTC. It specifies CASSYSPGAGAQYF.

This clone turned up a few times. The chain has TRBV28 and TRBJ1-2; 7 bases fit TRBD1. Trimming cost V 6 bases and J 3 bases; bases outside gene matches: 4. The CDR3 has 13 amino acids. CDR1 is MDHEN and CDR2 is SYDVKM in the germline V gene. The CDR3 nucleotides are TGTGCCAGCAGCGAGGGGGCGGACTATGGCTACACCTTC. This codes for CASSEGADYGYTF.